A single count supports the clone carrying this T cell receptor beta chain. Antigen unknown. MiXCR, run by TCRdb on the reads, gives a single entry per CDR3 protein. The table shows approximately 1,000,000 distinct CDR3 sequences, with approximately 30% occurring only once. These data are taken from a study of T cell repertoires in cytomegalovirus infection. At the level of the study: The public TCR beta signatures pointed to both CMV infection and matching HLA type.

Trimming took off 0 bases at V and 2 bases at J, with 14 bases between the two ends. CDR3 length: 16 amino acids. Germline values: CDR1 DFQATT, CDR2 SNEGSKA (reference sequence). Source: cultured CD8+ T cells from PBMCs, taken from culture after CMV antigen stimulation. The sequence was collected from a human donor in good health (CMV status not recorded). Some clones in this sample may be carry-over from other donors' samples. This chain connects TRBV20-1 to TRBJ1-5; the D is unclear. The CDR3 sequence: CSAREGGKAGNQPQHF. CDR3 nucleotides: TGCAGTGCTAGAGAAGGCGGGAAAGCTGGCAATCAGCCCCAGCATTTT.